The entry that follows covers one T cell receptor beta chain sequence. Its specificity is unknown. Since a much larger clone is just one base distant, this may be a read error. Regarding the study as a whole: Larger-cohort validation covered only one TCR beta V-J rearrangement.

The CDR3 length is 14 residues. CDR1 and CDR2 from the germline V gene are SQVTM and ANQGSEA. Tregs were sorted as CD4+CD25+CD127-/low cells. Semi-nested PCR with Nested Universal Primer A followed constant-region reverse priming of full-length variable regions. A single record per CDR3 protein comes from TCRdb applying MiXCR to the 5' RACE reads. Here the sample spans roughly 45,000 distinct CDR3 sequences, about a fifth being singletons. This TCR came from a female donor with breast cancer. What was sequenced was Tregs sorted from a lymph node. The chain joins TRBV29-1 to TRBJ2-1; 7 nucleotides match TRBD2. CDR3 sequence reads: CGVEETRTRNEQFF. The CDR3 DNA follows: TGCGGCGTTGAAGAAACGAGGACTAGGAATGAGCAGTTCTTC.